This T cell receptor beta chain was sequenced during a study of CD8 T cells in ankylosing spondylitis. This clonotype is categorized as medium-sized. Its antigen is unidentified. The CDR3 sequence is 16 residues long. Germline V gene lookup returns CDR1 KGHDR and CDR2 SFDVKD. The V segment lost 4 bases and the J segment 4 bases; nucleotides outside the gene matches: 10. Quantitative molecular-barcoded 5'-RACE generated the TCR beta libraries. TCRdb fed the 5' RACE reads into MiXCR, producing one record per CDR3 protein. The data hold 110,000 to 150,000 distinct CDR3 sequences, with 7% to 9% observed a single time. General study results and limits: CD8+ cells made up the disease-linked clones, which were relatively rare in peripheral blood. From matched ankylosing spondylitis synovial fluid, disease-linked clones were reportedly recovered at significantly enriched levels. Seemingly characteristic of ankylosing spondylitis blood was a TCR beta motif consisting of about 8 highly homologous variants.

The TCR comes from a male donor with ankylosing spondylitis. This rearrangement joins TRBV24-1 to TRBJ2-3; the match to TRBD1 covers 7 bases. The sample was synovial fluid, either unsorted or a sorted T cell fraction (not recorded which). The CDR3 DNA sequence: TGTGCCACCAGTGACAGGTCAAGGGGGCTGGCAGATACGCAGTATTTT. It is translated as CATSDRSRGLADTQYF.